The clone carrying this T cell receptor (beta chain) was observed at least ten times. Antigen specificity is unknown. The V gene end was trimmed by 7 bases and the J gene end by 2 bases; junction bases not matched to a gene: 10. The CDR3 is 16 amino acids. Looked up from germline, CDR1 is SNHLY and CDR2 is FYNNEI. The data are from a study of Graves' ophthalmopathy and Graves' hyperthyroidism. Study summary: Cases classed as stable hyperthyroidism had no ophthalmopathy within 18 months of follow-up.

Ineligible for inclusion were patients with other autoimmune diseases, uncontrolled infections, pregnancy or lactation. Amplification of the TCR beta CDR3 regions used RNA transcripts (as template). HTBI primers were used in a first-round RT-PCR, which preceded a second-round multiplex PCR. Using its own MiXCR run on the multiplex PCR reads, TCRdb lists one record per CDR3 protein. This sample carries a few hundred thousand distinct CDR3 sequences, less than 45% of them seen once, and the ten largest clones take around 4%. Study-wide results and caveats: The authors also found most expanded thyroid clonotypes above 0.001 frequency in blood.

Input material: peripheral blood or thyroid tissue (not recorded which). This sequence was found in an adult man with Graves' hyperthyroidism. The chain is built from TRBV2 and TRBJ2-7; 11 bases are a match to TRBD1. In DNA, the CDR3 is TGTGCCAGCATCCGATTACCGGGACAGGGGGCCTACGAGCAGTACTTC. Its protein product is CASIRLPGQGAYEQYF.